Each of the 29 T cell receptor beta chains below was sequenced from the same sample in a study of PD-1 blockade in classical Hodgkin lymphoma. Time point here: cycle 4 day 1 (C4D1), after less than seven weeks of nivolumab. Brentuximab vedotin exposure varied among the patients, all of whom had relapsed after autologous stem cell transplantation. Produced via immunoSEQ multiplex PCR; TCRdb's table is partial and in-frame only. The table includes about 28,000 clones, around 80% detected once. Here the sequenced sample was peripheral blood mononuclear cells (PBMCs), taken before the fourth cycle of nivolumab. The receptor source for this set is a human donor with classical Hodgkin lymphoma.

This clone has more than one count but fewer than ten. The chain joins TRBV7-9 to TRBJ2-2; D ambiguous. Germline V gives CDR1 SEHNR, CDR2 FQNEAQ (reference sequence). The CDR3 length is 12 residues. V lost 6 bases and J lost 6, with 8 bases in between. The CDR3 spells CASRWGSGELFF. Here the CDR3 DNA reads TGTGCCAGCAGGTGGGGTTCCGGGGAGCTGTTTTTT.

J is TRBJ2-1 and V is TRBV27, with D uncertain. The germline CDR1 and CDR2 sequences are MNHEY and SMNVEV (reference sequence). Trimming shortened V by 6 bases and J by 0 bases, and 12 bases separated the two germline ends. The CDR3 covers 15 residues. CDR3 protein: CASRTTTGSYNEQFF. Here the CDR3 DNA reads TGTGCCAGCAGAACCACAACCGGCTCCTACAATGAGCAGTTCTTC.

This clone appeared a single time. The J gene is TRBJ2-3, the V gene TRBV5-4; TRBD2 matches at 14 bases. Germline assignment: CDR1 SGHNT and CDR2 YYREEE (reference sequence). This CDR3 has 16 residues. V lost 4 bases, J lost 3 bases, and 4 bases stayed unmatched. The CDR3 is CASSPGLAGATDTQYF. The CDR3 bases are TGTGCCAGCAGCCCGGGACTAGCGGGAGCGACAGATACGCAGTATTTT.

With respect to this clone: The same CDR3 can be traced to other DNA sequences in this sample. The rearrangement joins TRBV5-1 to TRBJ2-7, with D unclear. This CDR3 has 12 amino acids. Per the germline V gene, CDR1 is SGHRS and CDR2 is YFSETQ. With 0 bases removed from V and 3 bases from J, the gap between germline ends came to 4 bases. CDR3 coding DNA: TGCGCCAGCAGCTTGGACGGCTACGAGCAGTACTTC. Amino acid sequence: CASSLDGYEQYF.

The CDR3 reads CATSSGRLAGSTDTQYF. In nucleotides, the CDR3 is TGTGCCACCAGCAGTGGAAGACTAGCGGGAAGCACAGATACGCAGTATTTT. This chain links TRBV15 with TRBJ2-3; 11 bases align to TRBD2. CDR1 and CDR2 (germline): LNHNV, YYDKDF (reference sequence). The CDR3 runs to 17 residues. V dropped 3 bases and J dropped 0; count of bases not matched to a gene: 5.

V usage is TRBV2 and J usage is TRBJ1-2, with no clear D. Trimming removed 2 bases at V and 6 bases at J, with 13 bases between. Germline CDR1 and CDR2: SNHLY and FYNNEI. This CDR3 region has 14 residues. CDR3 sequence reads: CASSERGRHNGYTF. DNA of the CDR3: TGTGCCAGCAGTGAAAGAGGGCGACACAATGGCTACACCTTC.

The chain links TRBV7-8 to TRBJ2-5; tentative D call: TRBD2 (6 bases). The germline CDR1 and CDR2 sequences are SGHVS and FQNEAQ. V lost 6 bases and J lost 5, with 19 bases in between. The CDR3 runs to 15 residues. CDR3 residues: CASRFESGLSETQYF. CDR3 bases: TGTGCCAGCAGATTTGAATCGGGACTCTCGGAGACCCAGTACTTC.

The rearrangement links TRBV5-1 to TRBJ2-3; 8 nucleotides line up with TRBD2. The CDR3 spans 17 residues. V lost 0 bases and J lost 0; bases outside the gene matches: 6. CDR1 and CDR2 from the germline V gene are SGHRS and YFSETQ. The CDR3, as DNA: TGCGCCAGCAGCTTGGTGGGCGGGAGGTCCAGCACAGATACGCAGTATTTT. Protein sequence: CASSLVGGRSSTDTQYF.

The chain couples TRBV6-5 to TRBJ1-1; possibly TRBD1 for D (6 bases). This CDR3 spans 13 amino acids. The ends were cut back, 6 bases at V and 1 base at J, with 9 bases in the middle. Germline loops: CDR1 MNHEY, CDR2 SVGAGI. The CDR3 sequence: CASSKQGNTEAFF. The CDR3 nucleotides read TGTGCCAGCAGCAAACAGGGGAACACTGAAGCTTTCTTT.

The chain couples TRBV9 to TRBJ2-3; TRBD2 agrees at 7 bases. Germline assignment: CDR1 SGDLS and CDR2 YYNGEE. After removal of 4 bases from V and 4 bases from J, the junction contained 12 bases not matched to a gene. The CDR3 is 16 amino acids. CDR3 coding DNA: TGTGCCAGCAGCCCCGGGGGACTACAAATTGCAGATACGCAGTATTTT. It yields the protein CASSPGGLQIADTQYF.

The chain recombines TRBV7-9 with TRBJ2-3, with a tentative D call TRBD1 (5 bases). The CDR3 has 16 residues. Trimming pared 5 bases from V and 1 base from J, leaving 16 bases between. In germline, CDR1 is SEHNR, CDR2 FQNEAQ (reference sequence). The CDR3 DNA reads as TGTGCCAGCAGCCAGATGGGCTGGGGCCGCACAGATACGCAGTATTTT. This gives the protein CASSQMGWGRTDTQYF.

The chain is built from TRBV30 and TRBJ1-3; D is ambiguous. V shed 4 bases and J shed 0 bases, with 7 bases lying between them. CDR1 is GTSNPN and CDR2 is SVGIG in the germline V gene (reference sequence). This CDR3 comprises 13 residues. This chain's CDR3 is CAWIGFSGNTIYF. DNA for the CDR3: TGTGCCTGGATAGGGTTCTCTGGAAACACCATATATTTT.

The genes are TRBV25-1 and TRBJ2-1; 8 bases agree with TRBD2. The V and J ends lost 3 bases and 8 bases, in that order; junction bases with no gene match: 12. This CDR3 has 16 residues. Germline V gene lookup returns CDR1 MGHDK and CDR2 SYGVNS. CDR3 in amino acids: CASSESAGDVRYEQFF. The CDR3 nucleotides read TGTGCCAGCAGTGAGTCAGCGGGGGATGTGAGGTATGAGCAGTTCTTC.

The V and J genes are TRBV7-8 and TRBJ1-5; D gene uncertain. V lost 2 bases to trimming and J lost 0 bases, with 2 bases between them. Germline V gene sequence: CDR1 SGHVS, CDR2 FQNEAQ. CDR3 length equals 13 residues. In DNA form, the CDR3 reads TGTGCCAGCAGCTTACATAGCAATCAGCCCCAGCATTTT. Its translation is CASSLHSNQPQHF.

This chain links TRBV15 with TRBJ2-2; D is possibly TRBD1 or TRBD2 (5 bases each). The CDR3 length is 15 residues. Germline loops: CDR1 LNHNV, CDR2 YYDKDF (reference sequence). V was shortened by 3 bases and J by 4 bases, with 12 bases between the two germline ends. The CDR3 spells CATSSRGAGTGELFF. The CDR3 bases are TGTGCCACCAGCAGCAGAGGGGCCGGCACCGGGGAGCTGTTTTTT.

V and J are TRBV5-1 and TRBJ2-2, with D possibly matching TRBD2 (6 bases). V shed 0 bases and J shed 1 base, with 10 bases lying between them. CDR1 is SGHRS, CDR2 YFSETQ, per germline. CDR3 length: 16 amino acids. The CDR3 sequence: CASSLGRGVNTGELFF. The CDR3 region has the DNA TGCGCCAGCAGCTTGGGGCGGGGAGTGAACACCGGGGAGCTGTTTTTT.

The chain carries TRBV6-6 and TRBJ1-2, with a weak D call TRBD1 (5 bases). The germline gives CDR1 MNHNY, CDR2 SVGAGI (reference sequence). Trimming removed 7 bases at V and 7 bases at J, with 16 bases between. The CDR3 is 13 amino acids. The CDR3 loop is CASNLGAAGGYTF. Written as DNA, the CDR3 is TGTGCCAGCAATCTCGGGGCTGCGGGTGGCTACACCTTC.

This rearrangement joins TRBV30 to TRBJ1-1; D might be TRBD1 (6 bases). With 8 bases removed from V and 6 bases from J, the gap between germline ends came to 16 bases. Per germline, CDR1 GTSNPN and CDR2 SVGIG (reference sequence). This CDR3 has 12 residues. CDR3 nucleotide sequence: TGTGCCGTGGGCAGGGGTGTCGCTGAAGCTTTCTTT. Protein: CAVGRGVAEAFF.

The chain is built from TRBV5-1 and TRBJ1-1; no firm D call. CDR3 length equals 13 residues. V shed 5 bases and J shed 0 bases, with 8 bases lying between them. Germline values: CDR1 SGHRS, CDR2 YFSETQ. For the CDR3, the DNA is TGCGCCAGCAGAAGGAGCATGAACACTGAAGCTTTCTTT. Its protein is CASRRSMNTEAFF. Together with reference TRBV5-1 and TRBJ1-1, the CDR3 gives the full variable domain: KAGVTQTPRYLIKTRGQQVTLSCSPISGHRSVSWYQQTPGQGLQFLFEYFSETQRNKGNFPGRFSGRQFSNSRSEMNVSTLELGDSALYLCASRRSMNTEAFFGQGTRLTVV.

This chain links TRBV28 with TRBJ2-7, with a weak D call TRBD2 (5 bases). V dropped 5 bases and J dropped 4 bases, with 18 bases sitting between them. CDR3 size: 15 residues. The germline CDR1 and CDR2 sequences are MDHEN and SYDVKM. The chain's CDR3 is CASSPSGLTLYEQYF. The CDR3 DNA reads TGTGCCAGCAGTCCATCCGGACTGACGTTGTACGAGCAGTACTTC.

This clone has just one count. This rearrangement joins TRBV7-8 to TRBJ2-7; D perhaps matches TRBD1 (5 bases). The V end was cut by 8 bases, the J end by 1 base, with 15 bases between. The length of the CDR3 is 14 residues. CDR1 is SGHVS and CDR2 is FQNEAQ in the germline V gene. CDR3 sequence: CASEGRAGSYEQYF. DNA for the CDR3: TGTGCCAGCGAAGGCAGGGCTGGGTCCTACGAGCAGTACTTC.

This chain links TRBV7-7 with TRBJ2-3, with 8 bases matching TRBD2. The ends lost 1 base at V and 8 bases at J; junction bases unmatched: 2. This CDR3 is 13 amino acids long. Germline CDR1 SSHAT, CDR2 FNYEAQ (reference sequence). CDR3 sequence reads: CASSLGSGGTQYF. In DNA, the CDR3 is TGTGCCAGCAGCTTAGGCAGCGGGGGTACGCAGTATTTT.

The rearrangement joins TRBV5-1 to TRBJ2-5, with unresolved D. V lost 4 bases to trimming and J lost 5 bases, with 12 bases between them. CDR3 length equals 13 residues. CDR1 is SGHRS and CDR2 is YFSETQ in the germline V gene. CDR3 region: CASSRGPGETQYF. CDR3 DNA: TGCGCCAGCAGCCGTGGGCCTGGGGAGACCCAGTACTTC. Full variable domain (outside the CDR3, taken from reference TRBV5-1 and TRBJ2-5): KAGVTQTPRYLIKTRGQQVTLSCSPISGHRSVSWYQQTPGQGLQFLFEYFSETQRNKGNFPGRFSGRQFSNSRSEMNVSTLELGDSALYLCASSRGPGETQYFGPGTRLLVL.

This sequence joins TRBV6-1 and TRBJ2-7; D may be TRBD2 (7 bases). CDR1 is MNHNS and CDR2 is SASEGT in the germline V gene. The CDR3 runs to 18 residues. The germline V and J ends were trimmed by 1 base and 2 bases, with 21 bases remaining between them. In DNA form, the CDR3 reads TGTGCCAGCAGTGAAGAGGGGAGGGGGTACAGTCAAGCCTACGAGCAGTACTTC. This sequence encodes CASSEEGRGYSQAYEQYF.

DNA for the CDR3: TGCGCCAGCAGCCTCCAAGAGACCCAGTACTTC. Amino acid sequence: CASSLQETQYF. J is TRBJ2-5 and V is TRBV5-1; no reliable D call. The CDR3 is 11 residues long. CDR1 is SGHRS, CDR2 YFSETQ, per germline. V was clipped by 4 bases and J by 1 base, with 2 bases between them.

This clone turned up a few times. V and J are TRBV7-8 and TRBJ2-1; the match to TRBD2 covers 8 bases. The CDR3 runs to 17 residues. Trimming at V came to 4 bases and at J to 0 bases, leaving 8 bases not matched to a gene. Germline values: CDR1 SGHVS, CDR2 FQNEAQ. The CDR3 sequence: CASSSRSGASSYNEQFF. CDR3 in DNA: TGTGCCAGCAGCTCACGTAGCGGGGCGAGCTCCTACAATGAGCAGTTCTTC. The whole variable domain, remainder taken from reference TRBV7-8 and TRBJ2-1, is GAGVSQSPRYKVAKRGQDVALRCDPISGHVSLFWYQQALGQGPEFLTYFQNEAQLDKSGLPSDRFFAERPEGSVSTLKIQRTQQEDSAVYLCASSSRSGASSYNEQFFGPGTRLTVL.

The chain couples TRBV9 to TRBJ1-4, with TRBD1 matching 10 bases. This CDR3 has 16 residues. Per germline, CDR1 SGDLS and CDR2 YYNGEE. The trim removed 4 bases at V and 4 bases at J, leaving 7 bases unmatched. CDR3 protein: CASSYGTGENNEKLFF. As DNA, the CDR3 is TGTGCCAGCAGCTACGGGACAGGGGAAAATAATGAAAAACTGTTTTTT.

This rearrangement joins TRBV6-5 to TRBJ1-5; a possible D gene is TRBD1 (5 bases). The CDR3 consists of 13 residues. From germline, CDR1 is MNHEY and CDR2 SVGAGI. The V and J ends lost 6 bases and 4 bases respectively, with 10 bases between them. The CDR3 reads CASRRDGNQPQHF. In DNA form, the CDR3 reads TGTGCCAGCAGGCGGGACGGAAATCAGCCCCAGCATTTT.

V and J are TRBV30 and TRBJ2-7, with D unclear. Deletions cut 0 bases from V and 5 bases from J, with 11 bases between. Germline V gene data show CDR1 as GTSNPN and CDR2 as SVGIG (reference sequence). The CDR3 loop spans 13 amino acids. The CDR3 here is CAWSVSARNEQYF. The CDR3 DNA reads TGTGCCTGGAGTGTAAGTGCCCGAAACGAGCAGTACTTC.